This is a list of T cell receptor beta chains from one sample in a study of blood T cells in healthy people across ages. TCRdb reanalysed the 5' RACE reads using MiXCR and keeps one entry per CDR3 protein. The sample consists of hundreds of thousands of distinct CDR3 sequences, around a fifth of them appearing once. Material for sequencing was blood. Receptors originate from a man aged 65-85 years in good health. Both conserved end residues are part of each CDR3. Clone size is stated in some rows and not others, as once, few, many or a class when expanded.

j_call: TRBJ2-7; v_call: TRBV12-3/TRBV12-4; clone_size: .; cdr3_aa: CASSLPGTGSREQYF
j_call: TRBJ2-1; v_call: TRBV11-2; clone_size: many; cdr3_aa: CASSLQGVHNEQFF
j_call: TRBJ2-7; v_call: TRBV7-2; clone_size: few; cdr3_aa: CASSSRDRGLREQYF
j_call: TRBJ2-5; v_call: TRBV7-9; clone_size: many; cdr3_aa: CASSSGLAGGGETQYF
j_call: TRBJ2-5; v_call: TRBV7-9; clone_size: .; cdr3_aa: CASSFFPPIAGRETQYF
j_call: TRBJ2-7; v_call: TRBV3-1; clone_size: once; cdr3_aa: CASSQTGPRYEQYF
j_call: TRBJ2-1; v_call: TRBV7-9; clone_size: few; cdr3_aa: CASRDGISYNEQFF
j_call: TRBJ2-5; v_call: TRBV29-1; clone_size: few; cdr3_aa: CSVSPSTSAGETQYF
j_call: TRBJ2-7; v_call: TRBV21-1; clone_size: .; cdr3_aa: CTSSLGQSGLAGDYEQYF
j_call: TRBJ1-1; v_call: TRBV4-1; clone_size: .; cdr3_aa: CASSQDRGRRNTEAFF
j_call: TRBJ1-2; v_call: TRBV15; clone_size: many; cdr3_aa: CATSGAEGYGYTF
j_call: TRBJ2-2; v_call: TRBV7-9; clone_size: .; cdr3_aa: CASSPKDRDPGELFF
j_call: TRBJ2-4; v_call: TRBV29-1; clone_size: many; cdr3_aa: CSVEDRGLAKNIQYF
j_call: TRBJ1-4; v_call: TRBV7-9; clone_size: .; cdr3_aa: CASSKGHLNEKLFF
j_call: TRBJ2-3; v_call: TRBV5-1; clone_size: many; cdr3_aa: CASARETDTQYF
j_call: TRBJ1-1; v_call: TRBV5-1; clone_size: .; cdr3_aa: CASSPQEGFTEAFF
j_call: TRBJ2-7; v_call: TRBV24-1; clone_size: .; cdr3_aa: CATSDPRRQGDEQYF
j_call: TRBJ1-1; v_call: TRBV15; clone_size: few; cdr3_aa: CATSRDRTGGGYFEAFF
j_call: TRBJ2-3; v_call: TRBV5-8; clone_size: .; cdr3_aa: CASSLVKGVFTDTQYF
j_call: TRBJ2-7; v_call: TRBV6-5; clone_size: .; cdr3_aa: CASSSTSGRSYEQYF
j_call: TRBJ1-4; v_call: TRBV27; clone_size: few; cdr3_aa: CASRQGIGFANEKLFF
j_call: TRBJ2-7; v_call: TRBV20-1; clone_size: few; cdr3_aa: CSAPTGTLLEQYF
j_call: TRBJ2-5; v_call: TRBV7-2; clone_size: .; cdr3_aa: CASSWRGNTLYQETQYF
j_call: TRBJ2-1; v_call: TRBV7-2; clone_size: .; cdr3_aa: CASSLDTGSSYNEQFF
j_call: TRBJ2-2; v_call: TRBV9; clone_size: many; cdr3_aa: CASSVVPAGELFF
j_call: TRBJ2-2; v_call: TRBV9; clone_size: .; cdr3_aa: CASSVATDRVTGELFF
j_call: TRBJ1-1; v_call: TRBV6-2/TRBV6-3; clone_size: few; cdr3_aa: CASQTVNTEAFF
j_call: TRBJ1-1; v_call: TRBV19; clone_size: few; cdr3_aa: CASSMGTGFTEAFF
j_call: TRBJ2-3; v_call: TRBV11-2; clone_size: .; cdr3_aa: CASSLDTLLAASTDTQYF
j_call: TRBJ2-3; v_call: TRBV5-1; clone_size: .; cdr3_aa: CASSLDGDQVTDTQYF
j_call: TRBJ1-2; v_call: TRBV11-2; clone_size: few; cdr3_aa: CASSKGLQDYGYTF
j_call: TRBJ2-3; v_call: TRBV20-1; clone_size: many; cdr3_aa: CSASETSWTDTQYF
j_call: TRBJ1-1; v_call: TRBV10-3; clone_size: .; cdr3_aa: CAISERGNTEAFF
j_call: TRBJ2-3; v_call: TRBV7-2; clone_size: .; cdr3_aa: CASSTTSGRATDTQYF
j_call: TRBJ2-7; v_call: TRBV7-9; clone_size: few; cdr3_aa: CASSPRLAGAYEQYF
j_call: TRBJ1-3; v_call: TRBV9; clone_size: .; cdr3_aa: CASSVDTGAMNTIYF
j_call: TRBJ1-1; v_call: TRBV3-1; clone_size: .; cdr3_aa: CASSQLGQGSEAFF
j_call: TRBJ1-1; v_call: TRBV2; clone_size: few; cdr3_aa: CASTEESWTEAFF
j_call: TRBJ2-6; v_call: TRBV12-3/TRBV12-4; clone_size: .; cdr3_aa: CASTRQGKLSGANVLTF
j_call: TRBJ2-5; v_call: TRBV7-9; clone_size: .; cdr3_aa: CASSPGQGGLETQYF
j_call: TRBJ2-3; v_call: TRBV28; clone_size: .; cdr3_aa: CASSLWGTSSADTQYF